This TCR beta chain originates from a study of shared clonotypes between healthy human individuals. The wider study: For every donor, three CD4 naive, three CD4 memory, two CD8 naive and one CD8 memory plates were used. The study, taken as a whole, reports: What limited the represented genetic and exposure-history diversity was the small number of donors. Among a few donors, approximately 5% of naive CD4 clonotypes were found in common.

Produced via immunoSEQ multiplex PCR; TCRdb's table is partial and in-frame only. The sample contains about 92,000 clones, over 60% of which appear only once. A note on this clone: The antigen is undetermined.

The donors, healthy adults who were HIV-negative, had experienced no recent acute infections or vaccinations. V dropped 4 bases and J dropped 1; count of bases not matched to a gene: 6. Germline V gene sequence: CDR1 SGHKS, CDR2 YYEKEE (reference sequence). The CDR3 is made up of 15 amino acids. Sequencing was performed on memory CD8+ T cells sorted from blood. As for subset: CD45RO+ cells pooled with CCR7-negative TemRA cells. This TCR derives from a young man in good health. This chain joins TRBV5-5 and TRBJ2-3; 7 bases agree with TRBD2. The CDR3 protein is CASSLAESGTDTQYF. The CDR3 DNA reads TGTGCCAGCAGCCTAGCGGAGTCAGGCACAGATACGCAGTATTTT.